Below, 7 T cell receptor beta chains from the same sample are listed, as sequenced in a study of glioma-infiltrating T cells after dendritic cell vaccination. The time point here: after dendritic cell vaccination, including at tumor progression/relapse. Clones were sequenced by immunoSEQ multiplex PCR, and TCRdb holds only the in-frame ones, with some missing. The sample lists roughly 87,000 clones; 75% to 90% were seen once. The specimen comprised blood, sampled after dendritic cell vaccination. These receptor sequences come from a human donor with glioblastoma.

This chain uses TRBV2 with TRBJ2-1; TRBD2 might be the D (7 bases). The CDR3 covers 13 residues. The germline V gene has CDR1 SNHLY and CDR2 FYNNEI. V lost 7 bases and J 7 bases, leaving 14 bases between the germline ends. Here the CDR3 reads CASNRGGWNEQFF. The DNA of the CDR3 is TGTGCCAGCAATAGGGGGGGGTGGAATGAGCAGTTCTTC.

A single count supports this clone. This chain connects TRBV7-6 to TRBJ2-3, with 7 nucleotides matching TRBD1. With 3 bases clipped from V and 4 bases from J, the junction kept 7 bases outside the gene matches. From germline, CDR1 is SGHVS and CDR2 FNYEAQ. The CDR3 is 15 amino acids. The CDR3 spells CASSFPATGPDTQYF. Here the CDR3 DNA reads TGTGCCAGCAGCTTTCCCGCGACAGGGCCAGATACGCAGTATTTT. The full variable domain, with the rest looked up from reference TRBV7-6 and TRBJ2-3, is GAGVSQSPRYKVTKRGQDVALRCDPISGHVSLYWYRQALGQGPEFLTYFNYEAQQDKSGLPNDRFSAERPEGSISTLTIQRTEQRDSAMYRCASSFPATGPDTQYFGPGTRLTVL.

The chain couples TRBV2 to TRBJ1-2; D call uncertain. CDR1 and CDR2 (germline): SNHLY, FYNNEI. The CDR3 is 13 amino acids. The germline V and J ends were trimmed by 7 bases and 3 bases, with 12 bases remaining between them. The CDR3 loop reads CASMESQYYGYTF. The CDR3 nucleotides read TGTGCCAGCATGGAGAGCCAATACTATGGCTACACCTTC.

The chain combines TRBV5-1 with TRBJ2-3; TRBD2 is a possible D gene (6 bases). The CDR3 spans 15 residues. V was trimmed by 6 bases and J by 0 bases, leaving 14 bases between them. Germline V CDR1 and CDR2: SGHRS, YFSETQ. The CDR3 nucleotides read TGCGCCAGCATCCCGGAGGGACTTAGCACAGATACGCAGTATTTT. This gives the protein CASIPEGLSTDTQYF.

V is TRBV19 and J is TRBJ1-3; TRBD1 is a possible D gene (6 bases). The CDR3 loop spans 15 amino acids. Germline assignment: CDR1 LNHDA and CDR2 SQIVND (reference sequence). V lost 5 bases to trimming and J lost 1 base, with 12 bases between them. Here the CDR3 reads CASSWGGASGNTIYF. CDR3 nucleotide sequence: TGTGCCAGTAGTTGGGGGGGGGCGTCTGGAAACACCATATATTTT.

This clone was recorded once. The sample holds other DNA sequences that translate to the same CDR3. The rearrangement joins TRBV7-3 to TRBJ2-3, with 9 bases matching TRBD2. V shed 6 bases and J 0 bases; nucleotides not matched to a gene: 4. The germline CDR1 and CDR2 sequences are SGHTA and FQGTGA. The CDR3 is made up of 15 amino acids. CDR3 nucleotides: TGTGCCAGCAGTAGCGGGGGCCCTAGCACAGATACGCAGTATTTT. Protein: CASSSGGPSTDTQYF.

The V and J genes are TRBV30 and TRBJ1-3; weak D call: TRBD1 (5 bases). V was trimmed by 0 bases and J by 0 bases, leaving 15 bases between them. The CDR3 runs to 17 residues. Germline V gene lookup returns CDR1 GTSNPN and CDR2 SVGIG (reference sequence). DNA for the CDR3: TGTGCCTGGAGTGTACGATTGGGGGGGAGCTCTGGAAACACCATATATTTT. Translating gives CAWSVRLGGSSGNTIYF.